The 5 T cell receptor beta chains presented below share a single source sample, sequenced in a study of vaccination and CD4 T cells after COVID-19. Cultured CD4+ T cell DNA was sequenced using the Oncomine TCR Beta short-read assay. TCRdb re-analysed the PCR reads in MiXCR, keeping a single row per CDR3 protein. The data contain just under 20,000 distinct CDR3 sequences, 44% of them singletons. Treatment here: approximately nine-day PBMC culture with coronavirus spike peptide pools or control peptides (ViraFEST assay). Antigens for these TCRs are unknown. Sequencing was performed on CD4+ T cells from blood, cultured in vitro, taken before SARS-CoV-2 vaccination. These TCRs come from a human donor who had recovered from COVID-19.

The chain recombines TRBV7-9 with TRBJ2-7; D is possibly TRBD1 (5 bases). V was trimmed by 2 bases and J by 3 bases, leaving 8 bases between them. This CDR3 has 13 residues. Germline loops: CDR1 SEHNR, CDR2 FQNEAQ (reference sequence). Written as DNA, the CDR3 is TGTGCCAGCAGCTTAAAAGGGGACTACGAGCAGTACTTC. It yields the protein CASSLKGDYEQYF.

The chain is built from TRBV5-1 and TRBJ1-6; 9 bases map to TRBD1. CDR3 length: 15 residues. Per germline, CDR1 SGHRS and CDR2 YFSETQ. V dropped 4 bases and J dropped 9; count of bases not matched to a gene: 8. The CDR3 protein is CASSMDRGSLSPLHF. DNA of the CDR3: TGCGCCAGCAGCATGGACAGGGGTAGTCTTTCACCCCTCCACTTT.

V gene TRBV7-9 combines with J gene TRBJ1-4; D ambiguous. This CDR3 has 13 amino acids. In germline, CDR1 is SEHNR, CDR2 FQNEAQ (reference sequence). V lost 5 bases and J lost 3, with 7 bases in between. CDR3 region: CASSQSSNEKLFF. DNA of the CDR3: TGTGCCAGCAGCCAAAGCTCTAATGAAAAACTGTTTTTT. The complete variable domain, with remaining parts taken from reference TRBV7-9 and TRBJ1-4, reads DTGVSQNPRHKITKRGQNVTFRCDPISEHNRLYWYRQTLGQGPEFLTYFQNEAQLEKSRLLSDRFSAERPKGSFSTLEIQRTEQGDSAMYLCASSQSSNEKLFFGSGTQLSVL.

This clonotype was recorded only once. This rearrangement joins TRBV19 to TRBJ1-6; 9 bases line up with TRBD1. J lost 7 bases, V lost 6 bases, and 10 bases had no gene match. This CDR3 is 16 amino acids long. CDR1 is LNHDA, CDR2 SQIVND, per germline (reference sequence). This CDR3 reads CASSATGGTRNSPLHF. CDR3 bases: TGTGCCAGTAGCGCGACAGGGGGAACTAGGAATTCACCCCTCCACTTT.

V gene TRBV10-3 combines with J gene TRBJ2-7, with D possibly being TRBD1 (5 bases). V shed 6 bases and J shed 3 bases, with 9 bases lying between them. The CDR3 sequence is 12 residues long. CDR1 is ENHRY and CDR2 is SYGVKD in the germline V gene. DNA of the CDR3: TGTGCCATCAGAAACCAGGGCTACGAGCAGTACTTC. Translated: CAIRNQGYEQYF.